The 9 T cell receptor beta chains in this list originate from one sample, sequenced in a study of shared clonotypes between healthy human individuals (dated by TCRdb to the early 2020s). Preparation of the library involved the immunoSEQ multiplex PCR assay. Here the immuneACCESS table is served through TCRdb, limited to in-frame sequences with V and J called. Missing clones are a known gap in these copies; in checked studies unresolved V genes cover under half, and the rest lacks a known reason. This sample holds some 1.5 million clones; 98% were observed only once. About 0.45% of the sample belongs to the ten largest clones. The source material was naive CD4+ T cells sorted from blood. The cell subset or site tag for this specimen amounts to: CD45RA+ positively selected. These receptors all come from a man younger than 45 in good health.

The rearrangement uses TRBV15 and TRBJ2-7, with 12 bases aligning to TRBD1. Germline V gives CDR1 LNHNV, CDR2 YYDKDF (reference sequence). The CDR3 loop spans 17 amino acids. V lost 2 bases, J lost 2 bases, and 7 bases stayed unmatched. Here the CDR3 DNA reads TGTGCCACCAGCAGACGTACCGGGACAGGGGGCACCTACGAGCAGTACTTC. Residues: CATSRRTGTGGTYEQYF. The whole variable domain, filled in from reference TRBV15 and TRBJ2-7, reads DAMVIQNPRYQVTQFGKPVTLSCSQTLNHNVMYWYQQKSSQAPKLLFHYYDKDFNNEADTPDNFQSRRPNTSFCFLDIRSPGLGDTAMYLCATSRRTGTGGTYEQYFGPGTRLTVT.

The rearrangement uses TRBV10-3 and TRBJ2-7; D is ambiguous. The CDR3 is 14 amino acids. Germline CDR1 ENHRY, CDR2 SYGVKD. Trimming cost V 6 bases and J 4 bases, with 16 bases left between them. CDR3 in DNA: TGTGCCATCAGCGCCAAGGAGCCGAGGTACGAGCAGTACTTC. As protein: CAISAKEPRYEQYF.

As for this clone: Different DNA sequences within this sample yield the same CDR3. This chain connects TRBV18 to TRBJ2-1, with 11 bases that match TRBD2. Trimming at V came to 3 bases and at J to 1 base, leaving 2 bases not matched to a gene. CDR3 length: 16 amino acids. Germline loops: CDR1 KGHSH, CDR2 LQKENI. The CDR3 protein is CASSPGLAGSYNEQFF. The CDR3 DNA reads TGTGCCAGCTCACCCGGACTAGCGGGTTCCTACAATGAGCAGTTCTTC.

This chain links TRBV19 with TRBJ2-1; 10 bases are shared with TRBD2. Germline V gives CDR1 LNHDA, CDR2 SQIVND (reference sequence). Trimming cost V 4 bases and J 8 bases; bases outside gene matches: 11. The CDR3 is 16 amino acids. CDR3 protein: CASSNPSGRANYEQFF. The CDR3, as DNA: TGTGCCAGTAGTAACCCAAGCGGGAGGGCCAACTATGAGCAGTTCTTC.

The V call is TRBV6-1, the J call TRBJ2-5, with D possibly matching TRBD1 (6 bases). Trimming cost V 2 bases and J 1 base, with 17 bases left between them. The CDR3 consists of 17 residues. Germline V gene data show CDR1 as MNHNS and CDR2 as SASEGT. CDR3 protein: CASSETLWRTVQETQYF. The CDR3 bases are TGTGCCAGCAGTGAAACTTTGTGGAGGACAGTCCAAGAGACCCAGTACTTC.

The V gene is TRBV29-1, the J gene TRBJ2-1, with D tentatively TRBD2 (6 bases). This CDR3 contains 13 residues. With 7 bases removed from V and 6 bases from J, the gap between germline ends came to 16 bases. CDR1 is SQVTM, CDR2 ANQGSEA, per germline. CDR3 amino acids: CSANYQGGNEQFF. As DNA, the CDR3 is TGCAGCGCGAATTACCAGGGAGGCAATGAGCAGTTCTTC.

J is TRBJ2-7 and V is TRBV6-1; 13 nucleotides agree with TRBD2. Germline trimming cut 2 bases from V and 6 bases from J; bases unmatched to any gene: 7. CDR3 length equals 16 residues. The germline V gene has CDR1 MNHNS and CDR2 SASEGT. CDR3 bases: TGTGCCAGCAGTGAACAGGGACTAGCGGGGTTGGGCGAGCAGTACTTC. Protein sequence: CASSEQGLAGLGEQYF.

Comments on this clone: The sample has other DNA sequences that encode this CDR3 too. This chain connects TRBV14 to TRBJ2-2; D ambiguous. CDR3 length equals 14 residues. V was pared by 1 base and J by 4 bases, with 7 bases between. Germline V CDR1 and CDR2: SGHDN, FVKESK. Written as DNA, the CDR3 is TGTGCCAGCAGCCAAGTCGGGTCCACCGGGGAGCTGTTTTTT. Protein product: CASSQVGSTGELFF. Combining the CDR3 with reference TRBV14 and TRBJ2-2 gives the whole variable domain EAGVTQFPSHSVIEKGQTVTLRCDPISGHDNLYWYRRVMGKEIKFLLHFVKESKQDESGMPNNRFLAERTGGTYSTLKVQPAELEDSGVYFCASSQVGSTGELFFGEGSRLTVL.

This chain joins TRBV4-3 and TRBJ2-1, with 8 bases matching TRBD2. The V segment lost 8 bases and the J segment 7 bases; nucleotides outside the gene matches: 13. CDR3 length: 15 amino acids. Germline lookup yields CDR1 LGHNA and CDR2 YSLEER. The CDR3 here is CASGWTSGRGNEQFF. As DNA, the CDR3 is TGCGCCAGCGGATGGACCAGCGGGAGAGGGAATGAGCAGTTCTTC.